This T cell receptor beta chain was sequenced during a study of cytomegalovirus exposure and HLA in healthy donors. Study-level findings and limits: Overall, under 200 TCR beta chains were annotated as cytomegalovirus-associated.

Germline V lookup: CDR1 SGDLS, CDR2 YYNGEE. Germline trimming cut 4 bases from V and 0 bases from J; bases unmatched to any gene: 4. There are 16 residues in the CDR3. With 60 Vbeta and 13 Jbeta primers, the PCR was carried out. Generated by immunoSEQ multiplex PCR, the TCRdb table keeps only in-frame clones and is missing some. Here the sample spans around 120,000 clones, around 80% being singletons. A word on this clone: What it binds is not known.

This clonotype originated in a boy aged 2-9 years in good health and CMV-seronegative. The sequencing sample was made of PBMCs. The chain uses TRBV9 and TRBJ2-1; 10 bases fit TRBD2. The CDR3: CASSRTSGTSYNEQFF. As DNA, the CDR3 is TGTGCCAGCAGCCGGACTAGCGGCACCTCCTACAATGAGCAGTTCTTC.